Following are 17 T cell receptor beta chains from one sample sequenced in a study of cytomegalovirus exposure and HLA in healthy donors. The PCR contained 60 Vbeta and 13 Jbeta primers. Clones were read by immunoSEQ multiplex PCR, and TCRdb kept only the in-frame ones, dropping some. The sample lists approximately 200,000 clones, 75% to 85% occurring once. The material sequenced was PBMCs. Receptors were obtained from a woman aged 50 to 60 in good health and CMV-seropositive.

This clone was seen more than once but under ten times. CDR3 residues: CASSPSGQQINYGYTF. The CDR3 DNA reads as TGTGCCAGCTCACCCTCGGGACAGCAAATTAACTATGGCTACACCTTC. The rearrangement links TRBV18 to TRBJ1-2; TRBD1 matches at 7 bases. The CDR3 sequence is 16 residues long. The germline V gene encodes CDR1 KGHSH and CDR2 LQKENI. Germline trimming cut 3 bases from V and 1 base from J; bases unmatched to any gene: 8.

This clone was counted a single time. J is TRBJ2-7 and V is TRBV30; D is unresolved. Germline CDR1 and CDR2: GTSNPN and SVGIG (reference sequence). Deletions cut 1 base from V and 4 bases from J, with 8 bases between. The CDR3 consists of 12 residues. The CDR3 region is CAWSGVLYEQYF. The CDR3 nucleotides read TGTGCCTGGAGTGGAGTCCTTTACGAGCAGTACTTC.

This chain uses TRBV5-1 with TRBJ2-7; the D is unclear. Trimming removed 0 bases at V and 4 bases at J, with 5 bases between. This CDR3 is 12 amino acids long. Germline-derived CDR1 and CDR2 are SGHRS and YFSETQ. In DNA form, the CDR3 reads TGCGCCAGCAGCTTGGGCGATTACGAGCAGTACTTC. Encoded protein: CASSLGDYEQYF.

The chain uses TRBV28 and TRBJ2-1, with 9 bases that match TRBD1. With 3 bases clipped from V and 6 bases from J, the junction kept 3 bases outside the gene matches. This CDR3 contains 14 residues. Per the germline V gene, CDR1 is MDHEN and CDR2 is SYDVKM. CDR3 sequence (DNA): TGTGCCAGCAGTTTGGGGACAGGGCTCAATGAGCAGTTCTTC. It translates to CASSLGTGLNEQFF. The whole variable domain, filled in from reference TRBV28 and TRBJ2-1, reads DVKVTQSSRYLVKRTGEKVFLECVQDMDHENMFWYRQDPGLGLRLIYFSYDVKMKEKGDIPEGYSVSREKKERFSLILESASTNQTSMYLCASSLGTGLNEQFFGPGTRLTVL.

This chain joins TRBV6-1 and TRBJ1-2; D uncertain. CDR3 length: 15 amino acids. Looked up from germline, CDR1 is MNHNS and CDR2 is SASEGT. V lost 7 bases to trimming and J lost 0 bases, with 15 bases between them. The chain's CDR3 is CASIKTPGTNYGYTF. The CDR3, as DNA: TGTGCCAGCATTAAGACACCAGGAACTAACTATGGCTACACCTTC.

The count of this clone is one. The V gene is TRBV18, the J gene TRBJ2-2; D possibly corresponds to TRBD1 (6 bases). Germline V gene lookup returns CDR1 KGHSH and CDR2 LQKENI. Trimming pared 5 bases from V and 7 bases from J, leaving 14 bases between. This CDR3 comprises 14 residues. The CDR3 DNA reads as TGTGCCAGCTCAGCAGGGGAGTCTCGCGGGGAGCTGTTTTTT. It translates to CASSAGESRGELFF.

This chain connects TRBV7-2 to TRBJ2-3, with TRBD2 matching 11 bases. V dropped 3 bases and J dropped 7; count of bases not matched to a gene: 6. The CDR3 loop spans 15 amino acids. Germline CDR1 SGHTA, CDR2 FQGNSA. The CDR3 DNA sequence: TGTGCCAGCAGCTTTAGCGGGGGGGTCACGAATACGCAGTATTTT. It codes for CASSFSGGVTNTQYF.

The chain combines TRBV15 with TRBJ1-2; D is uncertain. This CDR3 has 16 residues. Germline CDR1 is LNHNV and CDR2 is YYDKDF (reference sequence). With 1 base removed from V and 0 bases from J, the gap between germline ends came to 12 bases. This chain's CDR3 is CATSRVMRRTNYGYTF. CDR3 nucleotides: TGTGCCACCAGCAGAGTCATGAGGCGAACTAACTATGGCTACACCTTC. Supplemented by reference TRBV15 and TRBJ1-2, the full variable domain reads DAMVIQNPRYQVTQFGKPVTLSCSQTLNHNVMYWYQQKSSQAPKLLFHYYDKDFNNEADTPDNFQSRRPNTSFCFLDIRSPGLGDTAMYLCATSRVMRRTNYGYTFGSGTRLTVV.

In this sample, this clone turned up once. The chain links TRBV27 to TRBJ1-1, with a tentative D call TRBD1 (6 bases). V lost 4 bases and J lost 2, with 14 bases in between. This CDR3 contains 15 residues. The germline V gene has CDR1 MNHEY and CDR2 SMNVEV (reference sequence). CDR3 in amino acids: CASSYNRVPNTEAFF. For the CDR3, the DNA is TGTGCCAGCAGTTACAACAGGGTCCCTAACACTGAAGCTTTCTTT.

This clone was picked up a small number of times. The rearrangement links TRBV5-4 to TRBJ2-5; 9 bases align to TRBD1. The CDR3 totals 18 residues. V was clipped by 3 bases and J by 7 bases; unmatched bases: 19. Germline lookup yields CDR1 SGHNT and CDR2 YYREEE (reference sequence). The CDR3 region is CASSYTGSWGQGGGTQYF. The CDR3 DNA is TGTGCCAGCAGCTACACGGGTAGTTGGGGACAGGGAGGTGGGACCCAGTACTTC.

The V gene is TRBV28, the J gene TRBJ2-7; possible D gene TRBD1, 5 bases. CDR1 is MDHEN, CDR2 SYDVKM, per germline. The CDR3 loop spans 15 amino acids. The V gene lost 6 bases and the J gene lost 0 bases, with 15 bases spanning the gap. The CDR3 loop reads CASRSTTVVSYEQYF. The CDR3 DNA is TGTGCCAGCAGATCCACGACAGTAGTCTCCTACGAGCAGTACTTC.

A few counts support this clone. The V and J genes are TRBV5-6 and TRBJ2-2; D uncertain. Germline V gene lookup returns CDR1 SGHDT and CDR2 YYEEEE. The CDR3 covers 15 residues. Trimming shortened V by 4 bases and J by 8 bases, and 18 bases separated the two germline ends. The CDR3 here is CASSPQTDDVGELFF. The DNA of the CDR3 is TGTGCCAGCAGCCCCCAGACTGACGACGTTGGGGAGCTGTTTTTT. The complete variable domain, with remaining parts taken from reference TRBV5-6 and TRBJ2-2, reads DAGVTQSPTHLIKTRGQQVTLRCSPKSGHDTVSWYQQALGQGPQFIFQYYEEEERQRGNFPDRFSGHQFPNYSSELNVNALLLGDSALYLCASSPQTDDVGELFFGEGSRLTVL.

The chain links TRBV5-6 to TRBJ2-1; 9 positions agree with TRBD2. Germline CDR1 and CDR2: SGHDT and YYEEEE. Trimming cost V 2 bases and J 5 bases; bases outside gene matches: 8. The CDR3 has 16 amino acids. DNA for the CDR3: TGTGCCAGCAGCTTTCAGGCGGGGGGGCAGAACAATGAGCAGTTCTTC. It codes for CASSFQAGGQNNEQFF.

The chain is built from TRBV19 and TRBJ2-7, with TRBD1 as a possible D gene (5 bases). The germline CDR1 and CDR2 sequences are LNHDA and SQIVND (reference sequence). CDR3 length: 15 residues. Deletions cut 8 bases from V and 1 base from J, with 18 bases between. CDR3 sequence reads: CASQRTPDSSYEQYF. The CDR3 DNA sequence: TGTGCCAGTCAGAGGACACCCGACAGTTCCTACGAGCAGTACTTC.

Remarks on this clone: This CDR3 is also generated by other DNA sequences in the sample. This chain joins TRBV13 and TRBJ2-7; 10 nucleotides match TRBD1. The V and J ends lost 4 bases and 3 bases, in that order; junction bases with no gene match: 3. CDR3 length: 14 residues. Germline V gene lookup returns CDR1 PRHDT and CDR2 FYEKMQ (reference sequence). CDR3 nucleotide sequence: TGTGCCAGCAGCTCCAGGACAGGGGGCTACGAGCAGTACTTC. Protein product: CASSSRTGGYEQYF.

CDR3: CASSSQEGGPGETQYF. The CDR3 DNA is TGTGCCAGCAGCTCCCAAGAAGGGGGCCCAGGGGAGACCCAGTACTTC. V gene TRBV6-6 combines with J gene TRBJ2-5, with TRBD1 identical over 7 bases. V lost 6 bases, J lost 5 bases, and 15 bases stayed unmatched. CDR1 and CDR2 from the germline V gene are MNHNY and SVGAGI (reference sequence). This CDR3 comprises 16 residues.

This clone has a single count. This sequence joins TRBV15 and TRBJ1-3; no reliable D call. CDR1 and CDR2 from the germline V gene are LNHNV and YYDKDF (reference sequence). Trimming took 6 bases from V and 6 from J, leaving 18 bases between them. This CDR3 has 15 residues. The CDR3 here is CATSSGLRESNTIYF. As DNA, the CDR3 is TGTGCCACCAGTTCCGGTTTGCGGGAATCAAACACCATATATTTT.